This T cell receptor (beta chain) derives from a study of Graves' ophthalmopathy and Graves' hyperthyroidism. The germline gives CDR1 GTSNPN, CDR2 SVGIG (reference sequence). V was pared by 4 bases and J by 7 bases, with 7 bases of the junction left unmatched. The CDR3 loop spans 14 amino acids. Amplification of the TCR beta CDR3 regions used RNA transcripts (as template). Second-round multiplex PCR came after a first-round RT-PCR that employed HTBI primers. A single record per CDR3 protein comes from TCRdb applying MiXCR to the multiplex PCR reads. Of some 1.1 million distinct CDR3 sequences listed, less than 45% are singletons.

This receptor was taken from an adult man with Graves' hyperthyroidism. The rearrangement uses TRBV30 and TRBJ1-6; 7 bases match TRBD1. Sequencing used peripheral blood or thyroid tissue (not recorded which). The CDR3, as DNA: TGTGCCTGGACCCGCCGGGACAGCAATTCACCCCTCCACTTT. Amino acids: CAWTRRDSNSPLHF.